The rows below give T cell receptor beta chains drawn from one sample of a study of OX40 agonist ivuxolimab in advanced cancers. Only in-frame clones appear in the TCRdb table, and some are missing; sequencing was by immunoSEQ multiplex PCR. This sample has around 34,000 clones, with 81% found just once. The material sequenced was CD4+ or CD8+ T cells sorted from blood, taken in a trial of the OX40 agonist ivuxolimab. All receptors come from an adult with an advanced solid tumor such as melanoma, head and neck, liver or kidney cancer. CDR3s leave out the opening cysteine and the closing phenylalanine or tryptophan.

CDR3aa,v_gene,j_gene
ASSPGLAGGGGELF,TRBV5-4,TRBJ2-2
ASSLSVEQF,TRBV7-9,TRBJ2-1
ASSFPTGATGELF,TRBV7-2,TRBJ2-2
ASSFGGTYEQY,TRBV7-2,TRBJ2-7
ATEAKLASTDTQY,TRBV6-1,TRBJ2-3
ASGRANTGELF,TRBV6-1,TRBJ2-2
ASTLSGGSEEAF,TRBV11-2,TRBJ1-1
ASSLALATYEQY,TRBV5-1,TRBJ2-7
AWTQDHYNSPLH,TRBV30,TRBJ1-6
ATKRRGQSNEKLF,TRBV5-8,TRBJ1-4
ASSGHAVNEQF,TRBV16,TRBJ2-1
ASSAQGGETQY,TRBV9,TRBJ2-5
ASSQSNQGGEKLF,TRBV5-4,TRBJ1-4
SAYRVETQY,TRBV20-1,TRBJ2-5
ASSLDRGVDEQY,TRBV5-1,TRBJ2-7
ASSHSGGHEQY,TRBV6-5,TRBJ2-7